These T cell receptor beta chains were read from a single sample in a study of graft-versus-host responses after intestinal transplantation. Libraries were prepared by immunoSEQ multiplex PCR; TCRdb keeps only in-frame clonotypes and omits some of them. The top ten hold approximately 1% of the sample, which has 85,000 to 110,000 clones, over 85% seen once. No antigens are known for them. The sample in question was unstimulated CD8+ T cells sorted from spleen or lymph node cells, obtained before intestinal transplant. These receptors all come from a human donor who received an intestinal transplant. Both conserved end residues are part of each CDR3. Fields, in order: D gene, J gene, clone size, V gene, CDR3 protein, CDR3 DNA. The D gene is left open where the match is weak. Some rows have no size entry. The others give once, few or many, or a class for an expanded clone.

>TRBD2|TRBJ2-1|.|TRBV5-4
CASSLWRGGLDEQFF
TGTGCCAGCAGCTTGTGGCGGGGGGGCCTGGATGAGCAGTTCTTC
>TRBD2|TRBJ2-7|.|TRBV27
CASSWGGGPLEQYF
TGTGCCAGCAGCTGGGGCGGGGGGCCACTCGAGCAGTACTTC
>TRBD2|TRBJ2-2|.|TRBV7-8
CASSLGQAGGYPNTGELFF
TGTGCCAGCAGCTTGGGTCAAGCGGGGGGGTATCCGAACACCGGGGAGCTGTTTTTT
>TRBD1|TRBJ2-5|.|TRBV4-2
CASSHQGQGETQYF
TGTGCCAGCAGCCACCAGGGACAGGGAGAGACCCAGTACTTC
>.|TRBJ1-3|.|TRBV12-5
CASGPTASGNTIYF
TGTGCTAGTGGTCCGACAGCCTCTGGAAACACCATATATTTT
>TRBD1|TRBJ2-7|.|TRBV15
CATSAGTAPYEQYF
TGTGCCACCAGTGCCGGGACAGCCCCCTACGAGCAGTACTTC
>.|TRBJ2-1|.|TRBV6-1
CASSERGDYNEQFF
TGTGCCAGCAGTGAACGAGGGGACTACAATGAGCAGTTCTTC
>TRBD1|TRBJ2-7|.|TRBV4-1
CASSHLTGGLYEQYF
TGCGCCAGCAGCCACCTCACAGGGGGCCTATACGAGCAGTACTTC
>.|TRBJ1-6|once|TRBV9
CASSVDRGMNSPLHF
TGTGCCAGCAGCGTAGATCGGGGGATGAATTCACCCCTCCACTTT
>.|TRBJ2-1|.|TRBV6-5
CASSPVRGTYNEQFF
TGTGCCAGCAGCCCCGTGAGGGGAACCTACAATGAGCAGTTCTTC
>.|TRBJ1-4|.|TRBV28
CASSLQVYETNEKLFF
TGTGCCAGCAGTTTGCAGGTCTACGAAACTAATGAAAAACTGTTTTTT
>.|TRBJ2-2|.|TRBV15
CATSPAEPTGELFF
TGTGCCACCAGCCCGGCCGAGCCAACCGGGGAGCTGTTTTTT
>.|TRBJ1-2|.|TRBV7-9
CASRSTGTENIPYGYTF
TGTGCCAGCAGATCCACTGGGACGGAGAATATCCCCTATGGCTACACCTTC
>.|TRBJ1-2|.|TRBV20-1
CSARANYGYTF
TGCAGTGCTAGAGCTAACTATGGCTACACCTTC